This entry lists 27 T cell receptor beta chains sequenced from one sample in a study of monozygotic twins with inflammatory bowel disease. TCRdb reprocessed the 5' RACE reads and keeps a single row for each CDR3 protein, giving no DNA. This sample contains a few hundred thousand distinct CDR3 sequences. Source material: blood. Receptor source: a human donor with ulcerative colitis or Crohn's disease, or a healthy co-twin of an affected twin (not recorded which).

This rearrangement joins TRBV5-1 to TRBJ1-1; with no DNA, the TCRdb D assignment of TRBD1 cannot be verified. The CDR3 is 16 residues long. Per germline, CDR1 SGHRS and CDR2 YFSETQ. CDR3: CASSLAEGDQNTEAFF.

The V call is TRBV5-1, the J call TRBJ1-5; there is no DNA to check the TCRdb D call of TRBD1. In germline, CDR1 is SGHRS, CDR2 YFSETQ. The CDR3 loop spans 15 amino acids. CDR3 sequence reads: CASSEGQGPYQPQHF.

The rearrangement joins TRBV29-1 to TRBJ2-7; the D gene TCRdb calls, TRBD1, cannot be checked with no DNA. This CDR3 region has 11 residues. Germline CDR1 SQVTM, CDR2 ANQGSEA. CDR3 protein: CSVEVGGEQYF.

The rearrangement joins TRBV12-3 or TRBV12-4 to TRBJ1-5; TCRdb reports TRBD1, a call that lacks DNA to check it against. The CDR3 totals 14 residues. Here the CDR3 reads CASSLATGPQPQHF.

The chain links TRBV7-3 to TRBJ1-1. This CDR3 comprises 15 residues. The germline V gene has CDR1 SGHTA and CDR2 FQGTGA. CDR3: CASSLTLGMNTEAFF.

J is TRBJ2-5 and V is TRBV5-1; TCRdb outputs TRBD2, but without DNA this stays unchecked. Per germline, CDR1 SGHRS and CDR2 YFSETQ. The CDR3 sequence is 13 residues long. CDR3 loop: CASTLAGLETQYF. The full variable domain, rest sourced from reference TRBV5-1 and TRBJ2-5, is KAGVTQTPRYLIKTRGQQVTLSCSPISGHRSVSWYQQTPGQGLQFLFEYFSETQRNKGNFPGRFSGRQFSNSRSEMNVSTLELGDSALYLCASTLAGLETQYFGPGTRLLVL.

The CDR3 sequence: CASMTRENSPLHF. The V call is TRBV2, the J call TRBJ1-6. Germline CDR1 SNHLY, CDR2 FYNNEI. This CDR3 comprises 13 residues.

This chain links TRBV5-1 with TRBJ2-7. CDR1 SGHRS and CDR2 YFSETQ come from the germline V gene. This CDR3 is 15 amino acids long. CDR3 amino acids: CASSFTAIPSYEQYF.

The chain uses TRBV6-2 or TRBV6-3 and TRBJ2-1; TCRdb reports TRBD1, a call that lacks DNA to check it against. This CDR3 has 16 amino acids. CDR1 is MNHEY and CDR2 is SVGEGT in the germline V gene. The CDR3 reads CASLFGGTGSYNEQFF.

The rearrangement links TRBV25-1 to TRBJ1-6. Germline-derived CDR1 and CDR2 are MGHDK and SYGVNS. This CDR3 contains 15 residues. The CDR3 reads CASSDTAGENSPLHF.

This rearrangement joins TRBV20-1 to TRBJ2-5; there is no DNA to check the TCRdb D call of TRBD2. Germline assignment: CDR1 DFQATT and CDR2 SNEGSKA (reference sequence). This CDR3 region has 13 residues. The CDR3 is CSARDGLAETQYF.

The genes are TRBV6-2 or TRBV6-3 and TRBJ1-1; the D gene TCRdb calls, TRBD1, cannot be checked with no DNA. Germline V CDR1 and CDR2: MNHEY, SVGEGT. The CDR3 totals 18 residues. CDR3 sequence: CASSYSTGRAGANTEAFF.

V usage is TRBV4-1 and J usage is TRBJ1-1; TCRdb outputs TRBD1, but without DNA this stays unchecked. Looked up from germline, CDR1 is MGHRA and CDR2 is YSYEKL. The CDR3 length is 14 residues. The CDR3 sequence: CASSERGQFTEAFF.

CDR3 sequence reads: CASSSGGWGGQETQYF. This sequence joins TRBV7-7 and TRBJ2-5; TCRdb proposes TRBD1, but this gene call is untestable without DNA. Germline assignment: CDR1 SSHAT and CDR2 FNYEAQ (reference sequence). The CDR3 is made up of 16 amino acids.

CDR3 loop: CASSPLGLPGQETQYF. This chain connects TRBV18 to TRBJ2-5; the TRBD1 assignment by TCRdb is unverifiable without DNA. The CDR3 spans 16 residues. Germline V gene data show CDR1 as KGHSH and CDR2 as LQKENI.

The CDR3 is CASSHEGARANEKLFF. The rearrangement joins TRBV6-1 to TRBJ1-4; TCRdb's D call of TRBD1 is untestable without DNA. Per germline, CDR1 MNHNS and CDR2 SASEGT. This CDR3 comprises 16 residues.

The gene calls are TRBV4-3 and TRBJ2-4; with no DNA, the TCRdb D assignment of TRBD2 cannot be verified. This CDR3 is 17 amino acids long. CDR1 and CDR2 (germline): LGHNA, YSLEER. CDR3 sequence: CASSQADSPGIRNIQYF.

The rearrangement joins TRBV7-2 to TRBJ2-7; the TCRdb call, TRBD1, lacks DNA for checking. CDR1 SGHTA and CDR2 FQGNSA come from the germline V gene. This CDR3 spans 14 amino acids. CDR3 loop: CASSSRTGMNEQYF.

The chain links TRBV5-1 to TRBJ2-6; TCRdb calls TRBD1, which cannot be checked without DNA. Germline CDR1 reads SGHRS; CDR2 reads YFSETQ. This CDR3 is built from 15 residues. The CDR3 loop is CASTEGESGANVLTF.

The chain uses TRBV7-3 and TRBJ2-5; TCRdb proposes TRBD1, but this gene call is untestable without DNA. CDR1 is SGHTA and CDR2 is FQGTGA in the germline V gene. This CDR3 is 18 amino acids long. The CDR3 loop is CASSPRGGQGSYQETQYF.

This rearrangement joins TRBV4-1 to TRBJ1-3. The CDR3 is made up of 17 amino acids. Germline loops: CDR1 MGHRA, CDR2 YSYEKL. The CDR3 sequence: CASSQEPTTNTGNTIYF.

This chain uses TRBV6-1 with TRBJ1-5; without DNA, the TCRdb call of TRBD1 cannot be checked. CDR1 is MNHNS and CDR2 is SASEGT in the germline V gene. The CDR3 runs to 15 residues. The CDR3 loop is CASSPWGDSNQPQHF.

The genes are TRBV12-3 or TRBV12-4 and TRBJ2-7; without DNA, the TCRdb call of TRBD1 cannot be checked. The CDR3 is made up of 15 amino acids. CDR3 in amino acids: CASSLEEDRFDEQCF.

The chain uses TRBV14 and TRBJ1-1; TCRdb calls TRBD1, which cannot be checked without DNA. This CDR3 comprises 17 residues. The germline gives CDR1 SGHDN, CDR2 FVKESK. The CDR3 reads CASSQRSGMGGNTEAFF.

The chain has TRBV7-2 and TRBJ1-2; TCRdb names TRBD1, which stays unverified in the absence of DNA. This CDR3 contains 14 residues. Looked up from germline, CDR1 is SGHTA and CDR2 is FQGNSA. The CDR3 spells CASGAQGQDYGYTF. Complete variable domain (other parts from reference TRBV7-2 and TRBJ1-2): GAGVSQSPSNKVTEKGKDVELRCDPISGHTALYWYRQSLGQGLEFLIYFQGNSAPDKSGLPSDRFSAERTGGSVSTLTIQRTQQEDSAVYLCASGAQGQDYGYTFGSGTRLTVV.

This chain links TRBV7-9 with TRBJ2-7. This CDR3 is 13 amino acids long. CDR1 is SEHNR and CDR2 is FQNEAQ in the germline V gene (reference sequence). This CDR3 reads CASSPKRNYEQYF.

This sequence joins TRBV5-1 and TRBJ1-5; TCRdb picks TRBD1, but there is no DNA to check that call. The germline gives CDR1 SGHRS, CDR2 YFSETQ. CDR3 length: 15 amino acids. The CDR3 is CASSARGEGNQPQHF.